Each of the 32 T cell receptor beta chains below was sequenced from the same sample in a study of T-cell memory formation after mild COVID-19. TCRdb re-called the 5' RACE reads with MiXCR, one entry per CDR3 protein. The sample includes a few hundred thousand distinct CDR3 sequences, roughly 24% of them seen just once. The sample consisted of PBMCs or a T cell subset sorted from them (not recorded which). The receptors stem from an adult woman who had mild COVID-19 (a few samples of this study predate the infection). Cell type and time point are not known.

The chain carries TRBV27 and TRBJ1-1, with D maybe TRBD1 (5 bases). Between the trimmed V and J ends, which lost 5 bases and 5 bases, there was a span of 15 bases. Germline V gene sequence: CDR1 MNHEY, CDR2 SMNVEV (reference sequence). The CDR3 length is 14 residues. The CDR3 loop reads CASSPRSGGTEAFF. The CDR3 coding sequence is TGTGCCAGCAGTCCCCGGAGTGGGGGAACTGAAGCTTTCTTT.

The J gene is TRBJ2-5, the V gene TRBV6-2 or TRBV6-3, with D perhaps matching TRBD1 (6 bases). In germline, CDR1 is MNHEY, CDR2 SVGEGT. V was pared by 7 bases and J by 5 bases, with 14 bases between. There are 13 residues in the CDR3. This chain's CDR3 is CASIAQGWETQYF. In DNA, the CDR3 is TGTGCCAGCATCGCGCAGGGGTGGGAGACCCAGTACTTC.

This clonotype has just a few counts. The chain joins TRBV29-1 to TRBJ2-3; D is undetermined. There are 13 residues in the CDR3. Germline V gene sequence: CDR1 SQVTM, CDR2 ANQGSEA. The V end was cut by 4 bases, the J end by 2 bases, with 10 bases between. The CDR3 DNA reads TGCAGCGTTGGGGGTCTCGTCACAGATACGCAGTATTTT. Its translation: CSVGGLVTDTQYF.

The chain carries TRBV6-2 or TRBV6-3 and TRBJ2-3; no clear D. CDR1 is MNHEY and CDR2 is SVGEGT in the germline V gene. This CDR3 contains 17 residues. V lost 4 bases, J lost 2 bases, and 19 bases lay in between. The CDR3 region has the DNA TGTGCCAGCAGTTCCCCCCACATGGCGGAAACCACAGATACGCAGTATTTT. Protein sequence: CASSSPHMAETTDTQYF.

This clonotype came up a few times. The V and J genes are TRBV6-1 and TRBJ2-1, with TRBD2 identical over 8 bases. The CDR3 loop spans 16 amino acids. Germline values: CDR1 MNHNS, CDR2 SASEGT. Unmatched junction bases numbered 6, after V lost 3 bases and J lost 2 bases. The CDR3 protein is CASSDRTSRAYNEQFF. CDR3 coding DNA: TGTGCCAGCAGTGACCGGACTAGCAGAGCCTACAATGAGCAGTTCTTC.

This clonotype has at least ten counts. The J gene is TRBJ2-1, the V gene TRBV29-1; D gene uncertain. The CDR3 is 12 residues long. Germline CDR1 SQVTM, CDR2 ANQGSEA. Between the trimmed V and J ends, which lost 4 bases and 1 base, there was a span of 5 bases. Written as DNA, the CDR3 is TGCAGCGTTGCCGCGTCCTACAATGAGCAGTTCTTC. Protein sequence: CSVAASYNEQFF.

This clonotype appeared many times. The CDR3 loop is CASIAVSGRAYNEQFF. The CDR3 bases are TGCGCCAGCATCGCCGTGAGCGGGAGGGCCTACAATGAGCAGTTCTTC. The V call is TRBV5-1, the J call TRBJ2-1; 10 nucleotides line up with TRBD2. This CDR3 is built from 16 residues. The germline CDR1 and CDR2 sequences are SGHRS and YFSETQ. Unmatched junction bases numbered 8, after V lost 6 bases and J lost 2 bases.

Only a few counts were recorded for this clonotype. The rearrangement joins TRBV12-3 or TRBV12-4 to TRBJ1-2; D gene unclear. The CDR3 has 14 amino acids. Between the trimmed V and J ends, which lost 5 bases and 5 bases, there was a span of 15 bases. CDR3 nucleotides: TGTGCCAGCAGTCGAGGCCGACTGGGGTATGGCTACACCTTC. The encoded protein is CASSRGRLGYGYTF.

This clonotype has a handful of counts. This chain links TRBV5-1 with TRBJ1-1, with 7 bases lining up with TRBD1. The junction had 11 bases not matched to a gene; V was cut back by 0 bases and J by 12 bases. CDR1 and CDR2 from the germline V gene are SGHRS and YFSETQ. CDR3 length: 14 amino acids. The CDR3 sequence: CASSLDPGQFLTFF. The CDR3 DNA follows: TGCGCCAGCAGCTTGGATCCGGGACAGTTCCTAACTTTCTTT.

This clonotype was seen more than once but under ten times. The chain is built from TRBV12-3 or TRBV12-4 and TRBJ1-5; unclear D gene. This CDR3 has 13 residues. The V gene lost 0 bases and the J gene lost 7 bases, with 7 bases spanning the gap. CDR3 in DNA: TGTGCCAGCAGTTTAGCAGAAACCCAGCCCCAGCATTTT. Protein product: CASSLAETQPQHF.

This clonotype turned up a few times. This chain uses TRBV3-1 with TRBJ2-5; TRBD1 might be the D (5 bases). This CDR3 has 16 amino acids. Trimming pared 3 bases from V and 5 bases from J, leaving 19 bases between. The germline V gene encodes CDR1 LGHDT and CDR2 YNNKEL (reference sequence). The CDR3 region has the DNA TGTGCCAGCAGCCAGAATCCACAGGTTTTCAGGGAGACCCAGTACTTC. Translation gives CASSQNPQVFRETQYF.

Only a few counts were recorded for this clonotype. This chain connects TRBV7-8 to TRBJ2-1, with TRBD2 identical over 14 bases. Unmatched junction bases numbered 9, after V lost 5 bases and J lost 12 bases. This CDR3 is 15 amino acids long. Looked up from germline, CDR1 is SGHVS and CDR2 is FQNEAQ. Here the CDR3 reads CASSPLGLAGVVQFF. The CDR3 nucleotides read TGTGCCAGCAGCCCACTGGGACTAGCGGGGGTTGTGCAGTTCTTC.

V usage is TRBV7-8 and J usage is TRBJ2-3; 10 bases map to TRBD2. V shed 5 bases and J 2 bases; nucleotides not matched to a gene: 10. This CDR3 comprises 17 residues. Germline loops: CDR1 SGHVS, CDR2 FQNEAQ. The CDR3 DNA follows: TGTGCCAGCAGCACTCCAAGCGGGGGGGCGATCACAGATACGCAGTATTTT. This translates into CASSTPSGGAITDTQYF.

V and J are TRBV7-8 and TRBJ2-3, with D possibly matching TRBD2 (6 bases). Per germline, CDR1 SGHVS and CDR2 FQNEAQ. CDR3 length: 17 amino acids. The ends were cut back, 5 bases at V and 0 bases at J, with 18 bases in the middle. As DNA, the CDR3 is TGTGCCAGCAGCCCCCCTCACGAGCGGGTTAGCACAGATACGCAGTATTTT. This sequence encodes CASSPPHERVSTDTQYF.

The chain couples TRBV7-9 to TRBJ2-6; the D gene is possibly TRBD1 (7 bases). Germline CDR1 is SEHNR and CDR2 is FQNEAQ (reference sequence). The CDR3 loop spans 17 amino acids. Trimming shortened V by 3 bases and J by 0 bases, and 12 bases separated the two germline ends. CDR3 DNA sequence: TGTGCCAGCAGCTTCCGGCAGGGGGGCTCTGGGGCCAACGTCCTGACTTTC. It specifies CASSFRQGGSGANVLTF.

The V gene is TRBV29-1, the J gene TRBJ1-1; D not certain. The CDR3 loop spans 14 amino acids. CDR1 SQVTM and CDR2 ANQGSEA come from the germline V gene. V was pared by 5 bases and J by 3 bases, with 16 bases between. CDR3 loop: CSVYGGSLDTEAFF. DNA of the CDR3: TGCAGCGTTTACGGTGGTAGTTTGGACACTGAAGCTTTCTTT. Drawing the rest from reference TRBV29-1 and TRBJ1-1, the complete variable domain is SAVISQKPSRDICQRGTSLTIQCQVDSQVTMMFWYRQQPGQSLTLIATANQGSEATYESGFVIDKFPISRPNLTFSTLTVSNMSPEDSSIYLCSVYGGSLDTEAFFGQGTRLTVV.

The sample holds a few counts of this clonotype. The chain has TRBV3-1 and TRBJ2-5; no firm D call. V was trimmed by 0 bases and J by 4 bases, leaving 6 bases between them. This CDR3 contains 13 residues. Germline CDR1 and CDR2: LGHDT and YNNKEL (reference sequence). CDR3 amino acids: CASSQDLPETQYF. In DNA, the CDR3 is TGTGCCAGCAGCCAAGACCTCCCAGAGACCCAGTACTTC.

The rearrangement links TRBV5-1 to TRBJ2-5, with TRBD2 matching over 14 bases. Germline V gene data show CDR1 as SGHRS and CDR2 as YFSETQ. V shed 4 bases and J 5 bases; nucleotides not matched to a gene: 10. This CDR3 comprises 17 residues. The CDR3 spells CASSRGLAGALIETQYF. In DNA form, the CDR3 reads TGCGCCAGCAGCAGGGGACTAGCGGGGGCTCTAATCGAGACCCAGTACTTC. Full variable domain (missing parts from reference TRBV5-1 and TRBJ2-5): KAGVTQTPRYLIKTRGQQVTLSCSPISGHRSVSWYQQTPGQGLQFLFEYFSETQRNKGNFPGRFSGRQFSNSRSEMNVSTLELGDSALYLCASSRGLAGALIETQYFGPGTRLLVL.

V gene TRBV12-3 or TRBV12-4 combines with J gene TRBJ2-5, with 10 bases fitting TRBD1. V shed 5 bases, J shed 6 bases, and the junction held 6 bases outside the gene matches. The CDR3 is 14 amino acids. The CDR3 sequence is CASSLRQGAQTQYF. The CDR3 DNA follows: TGTGCCAGCAGTCTAAGACAGGGGGCGCAGACCCAGTACTTC.

This clonotype turned up a few times. The chain combines TRBV6-1 with TRBJ1-1; the D gene is possibly TRBD1 (6 bases). This CDR3 has 14 amino acids. Trimming took off 3 bases at V and 5 bases at J, with 13 bases between the two ends. Per the germline V gene, CDR1 is MNHNS and CDR2 is SASEGT. The CDR3 is CASSEIRGFTEAFF. In DNA, the CDR3 is TGTGCCAGCAGTGAGATCAGGGGTTTTACTGAAGCTTTCTTT.

This clonotype was seen a handful of times. The J gene is TRBJ2-3, the V gene TRBV7-3; 11 nucleotides match TRBD1. This CDR3 is built from 13 residues. The germline CDR1 and CDR2 sequences are SGHTA and FQGTGA. Germline trimming cut 5 bases from V and 7 bases from J; bases unmatched to any gene: 2. CDR3 sequence (DNA): TGTGCCAGCAGCAGGGACAGGGGGAATACGCAGTATTTT. This sequence encodes CASSRDRGNTQYF.

This clonotype was seen a few times. The chain recombines TRBV6-5 with TRBJ2-5; D is perhaps TRBD2 (5 bases). V was trimmed by 8 bases and J by 4 bases, leaving 17 bases between them. From germline, CDR1 is MNHEY and CDR2 SVGAGI. CDR3 length equals 14 residues. In DNA, the CDR3 is TGTGCCAGCGGGCCAGCGGCCGCGGTAGAGACCCAGTACTTC. Translated: CASGPAAAVETQYF.

The chain combines TRBV5-6 with TRBJ2-1; 9 positions match TRBD1. V shed 3 bases and J 5 bases; nucleotides not matched to a gene: 3. The germline CDR1 and CDR2 sequences are SGHDT and YYEEEE. The CDR3 covers 14 residues. DNA for the CDR3: TGTGCCAGCAGCTGGGACAGGGCGGACAATGAGCAGTTCTTC. The encoded protein is CASSWDRADNEQFF.

The chain is built from TRBV5-1 and TRBJ1-2; D call uncertain. The CDR3 consists of 14 residues. V lost 1 base to trimming and J lost 0 bases, with 7 bases between them. The germline gives CDR1 SGHRS, CDR2 YFSETQ. The CDR3 protein is CASSLTTTNYGYTF. The CDR3 DNA reads as TGCGCCAGCAGCTTGACGACCACTAACTATGGCTACACCTTC. The full variable domain, completed using reference TRBV5-1 and TRBJ1-2, is KAGVTQTPRYLIKTRGQQVTLSCSPISGHRSVSWYQQTPGQGLQFLFEYFSETQRNKGNFPGRFSGRQFSNSRSEMNVSTLELGDSALYLCASSLTTTNYGYTFGSGTRLTVV.

This clonotype was counted a few times. J is TRBJ2-1 and V is TRBV5-1, with 12 bases fitting TRBD2. This CDR3 has 16 residues. J lost 9 bases, V lost 4 bases, and 11 bases had no gene match. The germline V gene has CDR1 SGHRS and CDR2 YFSETQ. CDR3 residues: CASSGTGLAGQSEQFF. The CDR3 DNA sequence: TGCGCCAGCAGCGGTACCGGACTAGCGGGGCAGAGTGAGCAGTTCTTC.

This clonotype was detected only a few times. The chain recombines TRBV7-9 with TRBJ2-7; TRBD2 agrees at 8 bases. The CDR3 spans 16 residues. CDR1 is SEHNR, CDR2 FQNEAQ, per germline (reference sequence). V dropped 7 bases and J dropped 6; count of bases not matched to a gene: 17. Written as DNA, the CDR3 is TGTGCCAGCACCACACCCCAACCCGGGGGGGATCGCGAGCAGTACTTC. It yields the protein CASTTPQPGGDREQYF.

In its sample, this clonotype was seen a few times. The chain combines TRBV9 with TRBJ2-2; TRBD2 agrees at 8 bases. CDR1 is SGDLS and CDR2 is YYNGEE in the germline V gene. J gave up 4 bases and V 7 bases, and 12 bases lay outside the gene matches. The CDR3 is 16 residues long. For the CDR3, the DNA is TGTGCCAGCGCGCCCCGTCCGGGAGGGGCCACCGGGGAGCTGTTTTTT. It translates to CASAPRPGGATGELFF.

The chain carries TRBV30 and TRBJ2-2; 8 bases are shared with TRBD1. Trimming cost V 2 bases and J 5 bases; bases outside gene matches: 7. The germline V gene has CDR1 GTSNPN and CDR2 SVGIG (reference sequence). The CDR3 is 15 residues long. This chain's CDR3 is CAWSSGTGGTGELFF. As DNA, the CDR3 is TGTGCCTGGAGTTCCGGGACAGGAGGAACCGGGGAGCTGTTTTTT.

This clonotype showed up just a few times. The rearrangement joins TRBV19 to TRBJ1-5, with a weak D call TRBD1 (5 bases). Trimming removed 3 bases at V and 6 bases at J, with 9 bases between. Germline CDR1 is LNHDA and CDR2 is SQIVND (reference sequence). CDR3 length: 13 amino acids. The CDR3 loop is CASSMEGFQPQHF. The CDR3 DNA is TGTGCCAGTAGTATGGAGGGGTTTCAGCCCCAGCATTTT. The complete variable domain, with remaining parts taken from reference TRBV19 and TRBJ1-5, reads DGGITQSPKYLFRKEGQNVTLSCEQNLNHDAMYWYRQDPGQGLRLIYYSQIVNDFQKGDIAEGYSVSREKKESFPLTVTSAQKNPTAFYLCASSMEGFQPQHFGDGTRLSIL.

The gene calls are TRBV4-1 and TRBJ1-6, with TRBD1 matching over 8 bases. This CDR3 is 14 amino acids long. Germline V gene lookup returns CDR1 MGHRA and CDR2 YSYEKL. V shed 1 base, J shed 9 bases, and the junction held 2 bases outside the gene matches. CDR3 DNA: TGCGCCAGCAGCCAAGGGGGGACAGGTTCACCCCTCCACTTT. Amino acids: CASSQGGTGSPLHF.

In its sample, this clonotype was seen many times. The V call is TRBV7-2, the J call TRBJ2-5, with D uncertain. The CDR3 loop spans 15 amino acids. V was trimmed by 1 base and J by 4 bases, leaving 13 bases between them. Germline CDR1 and CDR2: SGHTA and FQGNSA. The CDR3 nucleotides are TGTGCCAGCAGCTTAGGAGCCCTAGTGCTAGAGACCCAGTACTTC. It translates to CASSLGALVLETQYF. The full variable domain, completed using reference TRBV7-2 and TRBJ2-5, is GAGVSQSPSNKVTEKGKDVELRCDPISGHTALYWYRQSLGQGLEFLIYFQGNSAPDKSGLPSDRFSAERTGGSVSTLTIQRTQQEDSAVYLCASSLGALVLETQYFGPGTRLLVL.

The chain employs TRBV20-1 and TRBJ2-1, with 15 bases that match TRBD2. Germline-derived CDR1 and CDR2 are DFQATT and SNEGSKA (reference sequence). After removal of 0 bases from V and 6 bases from J, the junction contained 9 bases not matched to a gene. The CDR3 contains 18 residues. The CDR3: CSARDARGTSGRINEQFF. The CDR3 DNA follows: TGCAGTGCTAGAGACGCCAGGGGGACTAGCGGGAGGATCAATGAGCAGTTCTTC.